This T cell receptor beta chain was recorded in a study of T cells of healthy individuals (dated by TCRdb to the late 2010s). From cysteine to phenylalanine, the CDR3 is 16 amino acids long. The kept DNA is CDR3 alone, 48 bases in frame from the first base. Looking up the germline V gene (reference sequence) yields CDR1 DFQATT and CDR2 SNEGSKA. Deletion took 6 bases off V and 3 bases off J, with a span of 22 bases between the germline ends. Preparation of the library involved 5' RACE. TCRdb records Illumina MiSeq as the sequencer. TCRdb ran its own pipeline on the public reads, namely fastp trimming at Q25 and MiXCR clone calling, and kept in-frame beta chains. Rows with a matching CDR3 protein are joined into one entry that keeps the most common DNA and genes. For this sample the table gives tens of thousands of distinct CDR3 sequences, of which under 15% were detected only once. Approximately 16% of the sample goes to the ten largest clones.

In this sample, this clonotype turned up a few times. The antigen it recognizes is unknown. No much larger clone exists at a distance of one base, and base qualities are not known. The TCR was taken from a human donor in good health. Rearrangement joined TRBV20-1 to TRBJ2-3; no D gene is confidently identified. The nucleotide sequence is TGCAGTGCCGGGCCCGGACCGTCCGTCCCGACAGATACGCAGTATTTT. It codes for CSAGPGPSVPTDTQYF.